The T cell receptor (beta chain) described here comes from a study of CD8 T cells in ankylosing spondylitis. From germline, CDR1 is SGHRS and CDR2 YFSETQ. The CDR3 is 14 amino acids. J lost 4 bases, V lost 3 bases, and 5 bases had no gene match. A word on this clonotype: The antigen is undetermined.

Making the TCR beta libraries involved quantitative 5'-RACE with molecular barcodes. TCRdb used MiXCR to reprocess the 5' RACE reads, holding one entry per CDR3 protein. The sample lists approximately 110,000 distinct CDR3 sequences, about 25% occurring once. Whole-study findings and limits: A motif in TCR beta, a set of eight or nine highly homologous variants, appeared characteristic of ankylosing spondylitis blood. In the blood and synovial fluid of reactive arthritis, some motif variants had been previously reported. Disease-associated clones were reportedly significantly overrepresented in matched ankylosing spondylitis synovial fluid.

Sequencing was performed on synovial fluid, either unsorted or a sorted T cell fraction (not recorded which). The source is a male donor with ankylosing spondylitis. This chain uses TRBV5-1 with TRBJ2-7; 9 bases agree with TRBD1. CDR3 DNA sequence: TGCGCCAGCAGCTCGACAGGGGGGGTTTACGAGCAGTACTTC. It encodes CASSSTGGVYEQYF. The full variable domain, rest sourced from reference TRBV5-1 and TRBJ2-7, is KAGVTQTPRYLIKTRGQQVTLSCSPISGHRSVSWYQQTPGQGLQFLFEYFSETQRNKGNFPGRFSGRQFSNSRSEMNVSTLELGDSALYLCASSSTGGVYEQYFGPGTRLTVT.